Described below is a single T cell receptor (beta chain) sequence and its context. The data were taken from a study of T-cell memory formation after mild COVID-19. In germline, CDR1 is SGHNT, CDR2 YENEEA. This CDR3 spans 15 amino acids. V was cut by 3 bases and J by 7 bases, with 16 bases left in between. TCRdb recomputed calls from the 5' RACE reads with MiXCR, one row per CDR3 protein. The table records approximately 410,000 distinct CDR3 sequences, roughly a quarter of them present only once. Source material: PBMCs or a T cell subset sorted from them (not recorded which). The chain recombines TRBV11-3 with TRBJ2-1; a weak D match, TRBD1 (5 bases). This sequence was found in an adult woman who had mild COVID-19 (a few samples of this study predate the infection). Cell type and time point are not known. CDR3 in DNA: TGTGCCAGCAGCTTCATGGCAGGGATAGGGAATGAGCAGTTCTTC. This translates into CASSFMAGIGNEQFF.